The 25 T cell receptor beta chains presented below share a single source sample, sequenced in a study of T cells in localized non-small cell lung cancer. TCRdb's table, derived via immunoSEQ multiplex PCR, lists solely in-frame clones and lacks some. This table holds tens of thousands of clones, 70% to 90% found once. Source: PBMCs, taken before any cancer treatment. These receptors were taken from a female donor with stage II lung adenocarcinoma.

This clone was counted only a few times. The rearrangement links TRBV5-1 to TRBJ1-1; 8 nucleotides align to TRBD1. The V gene end was trimmed by 5 bases and the J gene end by 6 bases; junction bases not matched to a gene: 9. The length of the CDR3 is 14 residues. The V gene's germline CDR1 is SGHRS and CDR2 YFSETQ. This CDR3 is CASRSLTGESEAFF. DNA for the CDR3: TGCGCCAGCAGGTCCCTGACAGGGGAGTCTGAAGCTTTCTTT.

This chain uses TRBV18 with TRBJ1-2; a weak D match, TRBD1 (5 bases). This CDR3 has 13 amino acids. CDR1 KGHSH and CDR2 LQKENI come from the germline V gene. With 2 bases removed from V and 8 bases from J, the gap between germline ends came to 12 bases. CDR3 sequence reads: CASSPGTTGGYTF. In DNA, the CDR3 is TGTGCCAGCTCACCAGGGACCACGGGCGGCTACACCTTC.

The chain uses TRBV14 and TRBJ1-2, with TRBD1 matching over 9 bases. Germline V gene sequence: CDR1 SGHDN, CDR2 FVKESK. With V trimmed by 6 bases and J by 8 bases, 10 bases remained unmatched. This CDR3 spans 14 amino acids. CDR3 loop: CASSLVGDREGYTF. DNA of the CDR3: TGTGCCAGCAGTTTAGTCGGGGACAGGGAAGGCTACACCTTC.

This clone was observed once. V usage is TRBV28 and J usage is TRBJ1-2, with 9 bases matching TRBD1. The CDR3 covers 17 residues. The ends lost 4 bases at V and 5 bases at J; junction bases unmatched: 14. Germline V CDR1 and CDR2: MDHEN, SYDVKM. The CDR3 loop reads CASSSEASGQGRYGYTF. The CDR3 coding sequence is TGTGCCAGCAGTTCGGAAGCTAGCGGACAGGGGAGATATGGCTACACCTTC.

V usage is TRBV19 and J usage is TRBJ1-5; the D gene is possibly TRBD1 (6 bases). The germline V gene has CDR1 LNHDA and CDR2 SQIVND (reference sequence). There are 18 residues in the CDR3. Trimming took off 8 bases at V and 0 bases at J, with 23 bases between the two ends. CDR3 in DNA: TGTGCCAGTTCTCAGGACAGCCCTGTATCTTATAGCAATCAGCCCCAGCATTTT. It translates to CASSQDSPVSYSNQPQHF.

The rearrangement joins TRBV7-6 to TRBJ1-4; D gene unclear. V gave up 3 bases and J gave up 8 bases, with 10 bases separating them. CDR3 length: 13 residues. Germline CDR1 SGHVS, CDR2 FNYEAQ. CDR3 residues: CASSLATREKLFF. In DNA form, the CDR3 reads TGTGCCAGCAGCTTGGCGACAAGGGAAAAACTGTTTTTT.

V and J are TRBV10-2 and TRBJ1-1; D gene ambiguous. The V gene's germline CDR1 is WSHSY and CDR2 SAAADI. V was cut by 2 bases and J by 6 bases, with 10 bases left in between. The CDR3 has 13 residues. The CDR3 DNA follows: TGCGCCAGCAGTGAGAGCATGGAAGCTGAAGCTTTCTTT. It yields the protein CASSESMEAEAFF.

This sequence joins TRBV11-2 and TRBJ2-1; possibly TRBD2 for D (5 bases). The V end lost 1 base, the J end lost 7 bases, and 11 bases lay between the germline ends. The germline CDR1 and CDR2 sequences are SGHAT and FQNNGV. The CDR3 extends over 14 amino acids. CDR3 sequence: CASSLAVSVNEQFF. The CDR3 coding sequence is TGTGCCAGCAGCTTAGCTGTTAGCGTTAATGAGCAGTTCTTC.

The chain couples TRBV6-1 to TRBJ1-2; no clear D. V was trimmed by 7 bases and J by 9 bases, leaving 15 bases between them. Germline V gene data show CDR1 as MNHNS and CDR2 as SASEGT. The CDR3 totals 12 residues. CDR3 in amino acids: CASTPLGASYTF. CDR3 DNA sequence: TGTGCCAGCACCCCCTTAGGTGCTAGCTACACCTTC.

The rearrangement joins TRBV29-1 to TRBJ1-1, with D possibly matching TRBD1 (5 bases). This CDR3 contains 13 residues. Germline lookup yields CDR1 SQVTM and CDR2 ANQGSEA. V lost 7 bases, J lost 1 base, and 13 bases lay in between. The CDR3 protein is CSARDGGNTEAFF. The CDR3 DNA reads as TGCAGCGCCCGGGATGGGGGGAACACTGAAGCTTTCTTT.

J is TRBJ1-6 and V is TRBV5-1; D remains unclear. Germline V gives CDR1 SGHRS, CDR2 YFSETQ. The CDR3 contains 13 residues. V was shortened by 0 bases and J by 10 bases, with 8 bases between the two germline ends. The CDR3 loop reads CASSLEGNSPLHF. The DNA of the CDR3 is TGCGCCAGCAGCTTGGAGGGAAACTCACCCCTCCACTTT.

This rearrangement joins TRBV2 to TRBJ2-3; D is possibly TRBD1 (5 bases). The CDR3 runs to 15 residues. Germline CDR1 and CDR2: SNHLY and FYNNEI. V was cut by 3 bases and J by 0 bases, with 10 bases left in between. The CDR3 DNA follows: TGTGCCAGCAGTGACAGGGATCCGAGCACAGATACGCAGTATTTT. It yields the protein CASSDRDPSTDTQYF.

The chain links TRBV5-1 to TRBJ1-1, with 11 bases fitting TRBD1. V was clipped by 3 bases and J by 6 bases; unmatched bases: 4. The V gene's germline CDR1 is SGHRS and CDR2 YFSETQ. This CDR3 comprises 14 residues. The CDR3 DNA reads as TGCGCCAGCAGCTATGGGACAGGGGGGGCTGAAGCTTTCTTT. It codes for CASSYGTGGAEAFF.

J is TRBJ2-6 and V is TRBV9, with 7 bases matching TRBD1. The CDR3 is 16 residues long. Germline V gene data show CDR1 as SGDLS and CDR2 as YYNGEE. Unmatched junction bases numbered 8, after V lost 4 bases and J lost 4 bases. Written as DNA, the CDR3 is TGTGCCAGCAGCATTGAGACAGGGATCGGGGCCAACGTCCTGACTTTC. Its protein is CASSIETGIGANVLTF. The whole variable domain, filled in from reference TRBV9 and TRBJ2-6, reads DSGVTQTPKHLITATGQRVTLRCSPRSGDLSVYWYQQSLDQGLQFLIQYYNGEERAKGNILERFSAQQFPDLHSELNLSSLELGDSALYFCASSIETGIGANVLTFGAGSRLTVL.

The chain recombines TRBV30 with TRBJ2-7; a weak D match, TRBD2 (5 bases). Germline V gene lookup returns CDR1 GTSNPN and CDR2 SVGIG (reference sequence). The CDR3 has 12 residues. V was pared by 2 bases and J by 6 bases, with 11 bases between. The CDR3: CAWSTGTPEQYF. The CDR3 nucleotides are TGTGCCTGGAGTACGGGAACCCCCGAGCAGTACTTC.

This chain uses TRBV5-6 with TRBJ2-5; 7 positions agree with TRBD2. CDR1 and CDR2 from the germline V gene are SGHDT and YYEEEE. The CDR3 contains 15 residues. The V segment lost 0 bases and the J segment 1 base; nucleotides outside the gene matches: 3. This chain's CDR3 is CASSLGRGVQETQYF. The CDR3 DNA is TGTGCCAGCAGCTTGGGACGGGGGGTCCAAGAGACCCAGTACTTC.

The rearrangement links TRBV5-4 to TRBJ1-2; maybe TRBD1 (5 bases). Looked up from germline, CDR1 is SGHNT and CDR2 is YYREEE (reference sequence). V shed 1 base and J shed 5 bases, with 21 bases lying between them. This CDR3 region has 17 residues. CDR3 amino acids: CASSLSGAFAWPYGYTF. The CDR3 nucleotides read TGTGCCAGCAGCTTGAGCGGGGCGTTCGCCTGGCCATATGGCTACACCTTC. Based on the CDR3 plus reference TRBV5-4 and TRBJ1-2, the full variable domain is ETGVTQSPTHLIKTRGQQVTLRCSSQSGHNTVSWYQQALGQGPQFIFQYYREEENGRGNFPPRFSGLQFPNYSSELNVNALELDDSALYLCASSLSGAFAWPYGYTFGSGTRLTVV.

The V call is TRBV28, the J call TRBJ1-2; unclear D gene. Germline CDR1 MDHEN, CDR2 SYDVKM. V lost 2 bases and J lost 2, with 9 bases in between. CDR3 length: 14 amino acids. The CDR3 sequence: CASSLVNRNYGYTF. DNA of the CDR3: TGTGCCAGCAGTTTAGTGAACAGAAACTATGGCTACACCTTC.

V is TRBV9 and J is TRBJ2-3, with D unclear. V gave up 2 bases and J gave up 4 bases, with 11 bases separating them. The CDR3 has 14 amino acids. From germline, CDR1 is SGDLS and CDR2 YYNGEE. CDR3 sequence (DNA): TGTGCCAGCAGCGTTTTGGGTCTTCCAGATACGCAGTATTTT. It encodes CASSVLGLPDTQYF.

In DNA, the CDR3 is TGTGCCAGCAGCTTGGGAGTAAGGGACAGACTAATGAACACTGAAGCTTTCTTT. Translating gives CASSLGVRDRLMNTEAFF. This chain joins TRBV5-8 and TRBJ1-1; 7 nucleotides match TRBD1. The CDR3 totals 18 residues. Germline V gene sequence: CDR1 SGHTS, CDR2 YDEGEE. V was clipped by 0 bases and J by 0 bases; unmatched bases: 11.

This clone was seen only once. V usage is TRBV7-6 and J usage is TRBJ2-1; 7 bases are shared with TRBD1. CDR3 length: 14 amino acids. The V and J ends lost 1 base and 4 bases, in that order; junction bases with no gene match: 1. Germline lookup yields CDR1 SGHVS and CDR2 FNYEAQ. CDR3 residues: CASSLGTGYNEQFF. DNA of the CDR3: TGTGCCAGCAGCTTAGGGACAGGATACAATGAGCAGTTCTTC.

The chain joins TRBV2 to TRBJ1-1, with D possibly TRBD1 on 5 matching bases. CDR3 length equals 13 residues. The V end lost 5 bases, the J end lost 1 base, and 8 bases lay between the germline ends. Germline CDR1 is SNHLY and CDR2 is FYNNEI. CDR3: CASSRQRNTEAFF. The CDR3 DNA reads TGTGCCAGCAGTCGACAGCGGAACACTGAAGCTTTCTTT.

This clone was seen a handful of times. Here the CDR3 DNA reads TGTGCCAGCAGCTTGTCGGGCACTGCTTTGGGCAATCAGCCCCAGCATTTT. Residues: CASSLSGTALGNQPQHF. The chain links TRBV5-5 to TRBJ1-5; no reliable D call. Trimming took 1 base from V and 2 from J, leaving 16 bases between them. This CDR3 has 17 amino acids. In germline, CDR1 is SGHKS, CDR2 YYEKEE (reference sequence).

The chain uses TRBV11-3 and TRBJ1-6; weak D call: TRBD1 (5 bases). The CDR3 is made up of 13 amino acids. Trimming removed 5 bases at V and 7 bases at J, with 9 bases between. Germline V gene data show CDR1 as SGHNT and CDR2 as YENEEA. CDR3 region: CASSPDRNSPLHF. DNA for the CDR3: TGTGCCAGCAGCCCAGACAGAAATTCACCCCTCCACTTT.

The chain employs TRBV5-4 and TRBJ2-7, with D unresolved. Germline V gene sequence: CDR1 SGHNT, CDR2 YYREEE (reference sequence). V lost 4 bases to trimming and J lost 2 bases, with 10 bases between them. The CDR3 is 13 amino acids. The CDR3 here is CASSSIHTYEQYF. CDR3 DNA sequence: TGTGCCAGCAGCAGTATACACACCTACGAGCAGTACTTC.